Below are 2 T cell receptor beta chains sequenced from a single sample in a study of blood T cell repertoires in COVID-19. Clones were sequenced by immunoSEQ multiplex PCR, and TCRdb holds only the in-frame ones, with some missing. The sample has under 300,000 clones; about 80% are singletons. Sequencing was carried out using peripheral blood. These TCRs come from an elderly woman with acute or convalescent COVID-19.

J is TRBJ1-5 and V is TRBV19, with 10 bases fitting TRBD1. V was clipped by 10 bases and J by 0 bases; unmatched bases: 6. CDR3 length equals 15 residues. Germline CDR1 LNHDA, CDR2 SQIVND (reference sequence). The CDR3 here is CATDRGRDSNQPQHF. CDR3 bases: TGTGCCACGGACAGGGGGAGGGATAGCAATCAGCCCCAGCATTTT.

The chain links TRBV19 to TRBJ1-1; D perhaps matches TRBD1 (5 bases). Trimming removed 5 bases at V and 6 bases at J, with 28 bases between. Germline V gene data show CDR1 as LNHDA and CDR2 as SQIVND (reference sequence). The length of the CDR3 is 18 residues. CDR3 residues: CASSGGGGPLLRGAEAFF. DNA of the CDR3: TGTGCCAGTAGTGGGGGGGGAGGCCCGCTGTTAAGGGGCGCTGAAGCTTTCTTT.